This T cell receptor beta chain was obtained from a study of monozygotic twins with inflammatory bowel disease. The CDR3 runs 12 residues. Germline CDR1 and CDR2: KGHDR and SFDVKD. TCRdb reanalyzed the 5' RACE reads, giving one entry per CDR3 protein sequence and no DNA. Recorded here are roughly 160,000 distinct CDR3 sequences; the top ten clones represent around 7%. The sequence was collected from a human donor with ulcerative colitis or Crohn's disease, or a healthy co-twin of an affected twin (not recorded which). Sample: blood. The chain couples TRBV24-1 to TRBJ1-1. CDR3: CATSDLVGEAFF.